A selection of T cell receptor beta chains follows, all from one sample in a study of post-analysis software for immune sequencing data. TCRdb reprocessed the PCR reads with MiXCR, giving one entry per CDR3 protein. The sample lists around 400,000 distinct CDR3 sequences; around a third were seen once. Sequences were obtained from blood. These receptors were taken from a girl aged 5 to 17 with multiple sclerosis. Each CDR3 is given with its conserved first and last residue. A D gene is named only where the DNA matches it firmly. Clone size is stated in some rows and not others, as once, few, many or a class when expanded.

v_call	j_call	cdr3_length	d_call	clone_size	cdr3_nt	cdr3_aa
TRBV12-3/TRBV12-4	TRBJ2-3	13	TRBD1	-	TGTGCCAGCAGAGAGACAGGGCCAGATACGCAGTATTTT	CASRETGPDTQYF
TRBV20-1	TRBJ2-7	13	-	-	TGCAGTGCTAGACAGGGCTCCACCTACGAGCAGTACTTC	CSARQGSTYEQYF
TRBV7-3	TRBJ2-5	14	TRBD1	-	TGTGCCTGCAGCCCGGGACAGGGCATGGAGACCCAGTACTTC	CACSPGQGMETQYF
TRBV28	TRBJ1-2	14	-	-	TGTGCCAGCATCTGGGCGGGGGCTGGCTATGGCTACACCTTC	CASIWAGAGYGYTF
TRBV7-8	TRBJ2-5	15	TRBD2	few	TGTGCCAGCAGCTTAGAGCGACTAGCTCAAGAGACCCAGTACTTC	CASSLERLAQETQYF
TRBV6-1	TRBJ2-1	13	-	-	TGTGCCAGCGGGGTCTACCTCTACAATGAGCAGTTCTTC	CASGVYLYNEQFF
TRBV6-6	TRBJ2-3	15	-	few	TGTGCCAGCGCCAAAGGGGCTACGAGCACAGATACGCAGTATTTT	CASAKGATSTDTQYF
TRBV15	TRBJ2-7	14	-	few	TGTGCCACCAGCAGAGAAGGAGGGGTGAACGAGCAGTACTTC	CATSREGGVNEQYF
TRBV5-1	TRBJ2-7	14	-	many	TGCGCCAGCAGCTTGGGCAGGGAAACCCACGAGCAGTACTTC	CASSLGRETHEQYF
TRBV14	TRBJ2-7	13	-	few	TGTGCCAGCAGCCAAGCGGGGGTGTACGAGCAGTACTTC	CASSQAGVYEQYF
TRBV24-1	TRBJ1-2	13	TRBD1	-	TGTGCCACCCGCGACAGGGCCAACTATGGCTACACCTTC	CATRDRANYGYTF
TRBV12-3/TRBV12-4	TRBJ1-1	14	-	-	TGTGCCAGCAGTCTCGGGCCGGCGAGGACTGAAGCTTTCTTT	CASSLGPARTEAFF
TRBV7-8	TRBJ2-5	12	-	-	TGTGCCAGCATGGTACAGGGAGAGACCCAGTACTTC	CASMVQGETQYF
TRBV9	TRBJ2-3	14	-	-	TGTGCCAGCAGCGTAAGTGCCGATCGGGATACGCAGTATTTT	CASSVSADRDTQYF
TRBV7-2	TRBJ1-5	14	-	-	TGTGCCAGCAGCTTAGTTGGCAGGGGCCAGCCCCAGCATTTT	CASSLVGRGQPQHF
TRBV6-5	TRBJ1-2	16	-	once	TGTGCCAGCAGTCGACTTATGGGCGGCGGAAACTATGGCTACACCTTC	CASSRLMGGGNYGYTF
TRBV7-9	TRBJ2-7	14	-	few	TGTGCCAGCAGCTTAGTGGGGTACTCCTACGAGCAGTACTTC	CASSLVGYSYEQYF
TRBV7-9	TRBJ2-3	15	-	many	TGTGCCAGCAGCACCAGGACAGAGAGCACAGATACGCAGTATTTT	CASSTRTESTDTQYF
TRBV6-6	TRBJ1-6	13	-	-	TGTGCCAGCAGACTTAAAACGGGTTATCACCTCCACTTT	CASRLKTGYHLHF
TRBV14	TRBJ1-4	13	TRBD1	-	TGTGCCAGCAGCCACGGGACAGGGGGAAAACTGTTTTTT	CASSHGTGGKLFF
TRBV5-1	TRBJ2-5	15	TRBD2	-	TGCGCCAGCGTAGAGGTCGGGGGAGGGCAAGAGACCCAGTACTTC	CASVEVGGGQETQYF
TRBV3-1	TRBJ2-5	15	TRBD1	-	TGTGCCAGCAGCAAGAGCGGACAGGGAAAAGAGACCCAGTACTTC	CASSKSGQGKETQYF
TRBV2	TRBJ2-5	13	TRBD1	few	TGTGCCAGCAGACAGGGGGTCCAAGAGACCCAGTACTTC	CASRQGVQETQYF
TRBV5-1	TRBJ2-1	16	TRBD2	-	TGCGCCAGCAGCTTAATTGTGGGGGGGGACTACAATGAGCAGTTCTTC	CASSLIVGGDYNEQFF
TRBV12-3/TRBV12-4	TRBJ2-5	15	TRBD1	few	TGTGCCAGCAGTCAGGGCCGGACAGGGTGGGAGACCCAGTACTTC	CASSQGRTGWETQYF
TRBV15	TRBJ1-2	14	-	many	TGTGCCACCAGCAGAGATCGGGCAGCCCTCGTCTACACCTTC	CATSRDRAALVYTF
TRBV5-1	TRBJ2-5	14	-	-	TGCGCCAGCAGCCCCAGGGTAGGGGGAGAGACCCAGTACTTC	CASSPRVGGETQYF
TRBV29-1	TRBJ2-7	15	-	few	TGCAGCGTTTCCCCCCTGGGTACAGGAGACTACGAGCAGTACTTC	CSVSPLGTGDYEQYF
TRBV27	TRBJ2-2	13	-	-	TGTGCCAGCAAAAAAGGGTCCACCGGGGAGCTGTTTTTT	CASKKGSTGELFF
TRBV20-1	TRBJ2-1	16	TRBD2	few	TGCAGTGCTAGAGATGCGGGGGGGCCCCACTACAATGAGCAGTTCTTC	CSARDAGGPHYNEQFF
TRBV7-3	TRBJ2-3	15	TRBD2	-	TGTGCCAGCAGCCTCTGGGGGGGGATGACAGATACGCAGTATTTT	CASSLWGGMTDTQYF
TRBV7-9	TRBJ2-3	15	-	-	TGTGCCAGCAGCTTAGGCAGGGCGAGCACAGATACGCAGTATTTT	CASSLGRASTDTQYF
TRBV7-2	TRBJ2-3	19	TRBD2	-	TGTGCCAGCAGCTCCCTGACTAGCGGGGGGGTCGTTAGCACAGATACGCAGTATTTT	CASSSLTSGGVVSTDTQYF
TRBV4-3	TRBJ2-2	16	-	few	TGCGCCAGCAGCCAGAGGGACATATTGAACACCGGGGAGCTGTTTTTT	CASSQRDILNTGELFF
TRBV6-2/TRBV6-3	TRBJ2-1	14	TRBD2	many	TGTGCCAGCATGGAGCGGGGGGGCAAGGATGAGCAGTTCTTC	CASMERGGKDEQFF
TRBV20-1	TRBJ2-7	15	TRBD2	-	TGCAGTGCCCCCCCCCGGGGGGAGTTCTCCTACGAGCAGTACTTC	CSAPPRGEFSYEQYF
TRBV25-1	TRBJ2-5	14	-	-	TGTGCCAGCAGTGGGACAGTAGTTGCGGAGACCCAGTACTTC	CASSGTVVAETQYF
TRBV5-1	TRBJ2-7	14	TRBD1	-	TGCGCCAGCAGCTTAGGACAGGGAAGGAACGAGCAGTACTTC	CASSLGQGRNEQYF
TRBV5-1	TRBJ2-1	18	-	-	TGCGCCAGCAGCTTGCAAGGCCACGGAGGGGCCTCCTACAATGAGCAGTTCTTC	CASSLQGHGGASYNEQFF
TRBV5-8	TRBJ2-1	15	-	-	TGTGCCAGCAGCTTGTCGCGGGCCCCAAGCAGTGAGCAGTTCTTC	CASSLSRAPSSEQFF
TRBV5-1	TRBJ2-5	12	-	few	TGCGCCAGCAGCTTGGCAACCATTTGTGAGTACTTC	CASSLATICEYF
TRBV29-1	TRBJ2-1	16	-	few	TGCAGCGTTGAAGATCTAACAGGGCCCCAAGGCACTGAGCAGTTCTTC	CSVEDLTGPQGTEQFF
TRBV2	TRBJ2-7	15	TRBD1	-	TGTGCCAGCCGTGCCGGGACAGGGGTATTCTACGAGCAGTACTTC	CASRAGTGVFYEQYF
TRBV12-3/TRBV12-4	TRBJ2-3	16	-	-	TGTGCCAGCAGTCCACGACAGGCCCCTAGCACAGATACGCAGTATTTT	CASSPRQAPSTDTQYF
TRBV7-9	TRBJ1-4	14	-	once	TGTGCCAGCAACTGGGGGGGGGTTAATGAAAAACTGTTTTTT	CASNWGGVNEKLFF
TRBV20-1	TRBJ1-2	12	-	-	TGCAGTGCTAGTGTTCAGGGATTGGGCTACACCTTC	CSASVQGLGYTF
TRBV11-2	TRBJ1-1	16	-	-	TGTGCCAGCAGCCTCCCGGGAACGAGGTTGGGCACTGAAGCTTTCTTT	CASSLPGTRLGTEAFF
TRBV28	TRBJ1-1	14	TRBD1	-	TGTGCCAGCAGTTCCGGACAGGGGCACACTGAAGCTTTCTTT	CASSSGQGHTEAFF
TRBV4-3	TRBJ2-3	13	-	few	TGCGCCAGCAGCCAGGGACCATTCGATACGCAGTATTTT	CASSQGPFDTQYF
TRBV11-2	TRBJ2-3	16	-	-	TGTGCCAGCAGCTACCCGAGACCTTTTAGCACAGATACGCAGTATTTT	CASSYPRPFSTDTQYF
TRBV5-1	TRBJ2-1	16	-	few	TGCGCCAGCAGCGTTGACTTCATGAGCTCCTACAATGAGCAGTTCTTC	CASSVDFMSSYNEQFF
TRBV6-5	TRBJ1-4	15	TRBD1	-	TGTGCCAGCAGGCAGCAGGGGGCAACTAATGAAAAACTGTTTTTT	CASRQQGATNEKLFF
TRBV29-1	TRBJ1-4	13	-	-	TGCAGCGTTGCCGAGGGGGCTAATGAAAAACTGTTTTTT	CSVAEGANEKLFF